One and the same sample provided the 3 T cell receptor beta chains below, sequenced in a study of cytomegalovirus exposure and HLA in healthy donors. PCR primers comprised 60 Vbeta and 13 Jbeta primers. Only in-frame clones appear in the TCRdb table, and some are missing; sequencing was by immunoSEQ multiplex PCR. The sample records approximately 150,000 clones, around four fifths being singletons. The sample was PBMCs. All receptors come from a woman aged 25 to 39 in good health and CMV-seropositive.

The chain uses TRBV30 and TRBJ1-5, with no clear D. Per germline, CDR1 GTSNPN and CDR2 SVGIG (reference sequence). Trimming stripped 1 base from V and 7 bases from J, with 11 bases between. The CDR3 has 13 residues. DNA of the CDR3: TGTGCCTGGAGTGGCCAGAGCAGGCAGCCCCAGCATTTT. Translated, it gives CAWSGQSRQPQHF. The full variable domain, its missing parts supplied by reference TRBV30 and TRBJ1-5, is SQTIHQWPATLVQPVGSPLSLECTVEGTSNPNLYWYRQAAGRGLQLLFYSVGIGQISSEVPQNLSASRPQDRQFILSSKKLLLSDSGFYLCAWSGQSRQPQHFGDGTRLSIL.

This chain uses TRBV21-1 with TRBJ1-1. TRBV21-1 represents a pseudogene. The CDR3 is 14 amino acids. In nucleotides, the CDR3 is TGTGCCAGCAGCTTCCACCGGGAGGACACTGAAGCTTTCTTT. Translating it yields CASSFHREDTEAFF.

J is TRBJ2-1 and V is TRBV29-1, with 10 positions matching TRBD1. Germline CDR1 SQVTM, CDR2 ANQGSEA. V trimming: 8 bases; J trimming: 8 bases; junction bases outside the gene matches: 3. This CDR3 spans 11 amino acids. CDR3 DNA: TGCAGCCTAGGACAGGGGGATGAGCAGTTCTTC. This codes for CSLGQGDEQFF.